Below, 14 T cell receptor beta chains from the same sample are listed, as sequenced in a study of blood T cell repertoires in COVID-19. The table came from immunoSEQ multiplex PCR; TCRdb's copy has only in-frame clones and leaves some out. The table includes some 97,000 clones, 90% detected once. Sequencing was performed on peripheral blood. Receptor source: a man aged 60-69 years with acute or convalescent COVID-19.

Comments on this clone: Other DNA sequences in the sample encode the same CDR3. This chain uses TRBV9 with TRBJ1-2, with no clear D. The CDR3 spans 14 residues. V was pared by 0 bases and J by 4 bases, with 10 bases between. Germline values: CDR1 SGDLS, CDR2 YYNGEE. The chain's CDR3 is CASSVGGGLYGYTF. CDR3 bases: TGTGCCAGCAGCGTAGGTGGAGGACTCTATGGCTACACCTTC.

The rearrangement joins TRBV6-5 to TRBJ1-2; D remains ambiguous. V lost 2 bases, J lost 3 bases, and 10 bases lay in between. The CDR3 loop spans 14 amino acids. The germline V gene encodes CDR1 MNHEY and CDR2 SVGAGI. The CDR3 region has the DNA TGTGCCAGCAGTTACAGGCACGCGGACTATGGCTACACCTTC. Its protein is CASSYRHADYGYTF.

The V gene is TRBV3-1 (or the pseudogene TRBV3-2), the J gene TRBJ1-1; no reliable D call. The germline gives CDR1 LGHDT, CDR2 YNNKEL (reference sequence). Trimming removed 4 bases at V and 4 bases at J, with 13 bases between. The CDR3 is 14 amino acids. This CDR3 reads CASSRHLEATEAFF. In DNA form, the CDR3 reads TGTGCCAGCAGCCGTCACCTTGAAGCCACTGAAGCTTTCTTT.

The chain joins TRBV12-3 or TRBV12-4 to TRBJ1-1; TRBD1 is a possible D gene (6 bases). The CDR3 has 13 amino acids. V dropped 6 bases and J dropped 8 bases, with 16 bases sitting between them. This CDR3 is CASSQGQGREAFF. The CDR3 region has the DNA TGTGCCAGCAGCCAGGGGCAGGGGCGAGAAGCTTTCTTT.

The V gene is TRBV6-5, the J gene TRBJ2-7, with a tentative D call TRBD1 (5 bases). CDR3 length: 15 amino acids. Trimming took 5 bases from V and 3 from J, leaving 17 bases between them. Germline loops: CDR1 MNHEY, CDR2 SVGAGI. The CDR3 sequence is CASSNQGFGVYEQYF. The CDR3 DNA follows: TGTGCCAGCAGTAACCAGGGTTTTGGCGTCTACGAGCAGTACTTC.

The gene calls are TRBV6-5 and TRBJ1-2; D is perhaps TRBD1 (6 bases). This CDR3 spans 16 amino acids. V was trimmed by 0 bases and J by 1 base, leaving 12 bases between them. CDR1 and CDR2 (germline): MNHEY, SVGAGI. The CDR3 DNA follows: TGTGCCAGCAGTTACTCGATTGTGGGACATAACTATGGCTACACCTTC. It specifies CASSYSIVGHNYGYTF.

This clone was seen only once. DNA for the CDR3: TGTGCCAGCGCCCCCAGAGGGTCCACTAATTCACCCCTCCACTTT. As protein: CASAPRGSTNSPLHF. V usage is TRBV3-1 (or the pseudogene TRBV3-2) and J usage is TRBJ1-6; D remains unclear. With 8 bases removed from V and 6 bases from J, the gap between germline ends came to 17 bases. The CDR3 consists of 15 residues. Germline lookup yields CDR1 LGHDT and CDR2 YNNKEL (reference sequence).

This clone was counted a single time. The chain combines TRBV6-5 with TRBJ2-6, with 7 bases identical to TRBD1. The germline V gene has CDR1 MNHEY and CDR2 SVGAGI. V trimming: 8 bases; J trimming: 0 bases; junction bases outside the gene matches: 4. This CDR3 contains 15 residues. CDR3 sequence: CASRGQFSGANVLTF. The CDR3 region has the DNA TGTGCCAGCCGGGGACAGTTCTCTGGGGCCAACGTCCTGACTTTC.

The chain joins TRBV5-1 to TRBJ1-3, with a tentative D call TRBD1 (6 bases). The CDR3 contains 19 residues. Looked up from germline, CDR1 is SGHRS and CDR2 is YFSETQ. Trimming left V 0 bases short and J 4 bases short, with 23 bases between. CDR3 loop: CASSLAPSDRFLLGNTIYF. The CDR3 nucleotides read TGCGCCAGCAGCTTGGCTCCTTCTGACAGGTTCCTTCTGGGAAACACCATATATTTT.

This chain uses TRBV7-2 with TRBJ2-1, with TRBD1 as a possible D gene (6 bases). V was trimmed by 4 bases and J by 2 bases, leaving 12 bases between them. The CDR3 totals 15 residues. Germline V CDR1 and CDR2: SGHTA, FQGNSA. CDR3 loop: CASSSDRGPYNEQFF. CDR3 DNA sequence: TGTGCCAGCAGCTCGGACAGAGGCCCCTACAATGAGCAGTTCTTC.

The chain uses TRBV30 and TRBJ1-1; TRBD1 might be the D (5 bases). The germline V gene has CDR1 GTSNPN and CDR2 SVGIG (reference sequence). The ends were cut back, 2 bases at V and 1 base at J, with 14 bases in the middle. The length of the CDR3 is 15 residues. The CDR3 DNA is TGTGCCTGGAGTCCTAGGGGTTCGGAGAACACTGAAGCTTTCTTT. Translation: CAWSPRGSENTEAFF.

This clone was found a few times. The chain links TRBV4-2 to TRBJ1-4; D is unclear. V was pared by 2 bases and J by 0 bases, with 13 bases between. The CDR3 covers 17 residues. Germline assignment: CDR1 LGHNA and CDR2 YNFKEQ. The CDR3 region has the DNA TGTGCCAGCAGCCAACCGGAGGCGGGTGCAACTAATGAAAAACTGTTTTTT. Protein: CASSQPEAGATNEKLFF.

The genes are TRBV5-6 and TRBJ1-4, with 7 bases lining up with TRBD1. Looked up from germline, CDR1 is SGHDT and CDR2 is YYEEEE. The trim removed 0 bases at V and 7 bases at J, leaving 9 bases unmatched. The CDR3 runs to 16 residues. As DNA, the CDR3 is TGTGCCAGCAGCTTGGTAGGGGGCGGGTCAGGTGAAAAACTGTTTTTT. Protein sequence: CASSLVGGGSGEKLFF.

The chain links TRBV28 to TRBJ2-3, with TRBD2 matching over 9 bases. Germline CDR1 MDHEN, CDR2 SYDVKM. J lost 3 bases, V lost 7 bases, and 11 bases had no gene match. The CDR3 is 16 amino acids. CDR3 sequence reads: CASTTVGSGGTDTQYF. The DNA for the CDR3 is TGTGCCAGCACTACGGTGGGTAGCGGGGGAACAGATACGCAGTATTTT.